This entry lists 12 T cell receptor beta chains sequenced from one sample in a study of cytomegalovirus exposure and HLA in healthy donors. PCR amplification relied on 60 Vbeta primers (plus 13 Jbeta primers). Profiling relied on immunoSEQ multiplex PCR, and the TCRdb table lists in-frame clones only, not all of them. The sample consists of about 140,000 clones, approximately 82% of them appearing once. Sequenced material: PBMCs. Receptor source: a man aged 35-49 years in good health and CMV-seronegative.

The chain recombines TRBV5-4 with TRBJ2-3; D may be TRBD2 (5 bases). Between the trimmed V and J ends, which lost 6 bases and 0 bases, there was a span of 17 bases. Per germline, CDR1 SGHNT and CDR2 YYREEE (reference sequence). This CDR3 is built from 16 residues. CDR3 coding DNA: TGTGCCAGCACCATTACCCGGGGTTCTAGCACAGATACGCAGTATTTT. Protein: CASTITRGSSTDTQYF.

This clone was found a few times. The rearrangement links TRBV5-1 to TRBJ2-2, with 8 bases identical to TRBD2. CDR3 size: 16 residues. J gave up 0 bases and V 2 bases, and 3 bases lay outside the gene matches. The germline CDR1 and CDR2 sequences are SGHRS and YFSETQ. The CDR3 loop reads CASSLRGGTNTGELFF. The CDR3 DNA reads TGCGCCAGCAGCTTACGGGGGGGCACGAACACCGGGGAGCTGTTTTTT.

For the CDR3, the DNA is TGTGCCAGCAGTTACTCGTACAGGGGGCGGGACGAGCAGTACTTC. It codes for CASSYSYRGRDEQYF. The chain has TRBV6-6 and TRBJ2-7, with 9 bases fitting TRBD1. Per the germline V gene, CDR1 is MNHNY and CDR2 is SVGAGI (reference sequence). The CDR3 contains 15 residues. V lost 0 bases to trimming and J lost 5 bases; unmatched junction nucleotides: 5.

This rearrangement joins TRBV4-1 to TRBJ1-1; TRBD1 might be the D (6 bases). The CDR3 totals 14 residues. From germline, CDR1 is MGHRA and CDR2 YSYEKL. The V end lost 3 bases, the J end lost 8 bases, and 16 bases lay between the germline ends. The CDR3 coding sequence is TGCGCCAGCAGCCAGGAAGGGGGAAGGGGCGAAGCTTTCTTT. It translates to CASSQEGGRGEAFF.

This clone was seen a handful of times. The rearrangement links TRBV10-1 to TRBJ1-4; D possibly corresponds to TRBD1 (5 bases). The CDR3 is 16 residues long. Germline CDR1 reads WNHNN; CDR2 reads SYGVQD (reference sequence). Trimming left V 0 bases short and J 8 bases short, with 16 bases between. DNA of the CDR3: TGCGCCAGCAGTGAGTCTCTAAAAGGGGTAGGGGAAAAACTGTTTTTT. This encodes CASSESLKGVGEKLFF.

J is TRBJ2-2 and V is TRBV11-2; 11 positions agree with TRBD2. This CDR3 is built from 18 residues. CDR1 and CDR2 (germline): SGHAT, FQNNGV. V dropped 5 bases and J dropped 4; count of bases not matched to a gene: 12. The CDR3 nucleotides read TGTGCCAGCAGCCAAGACGCTCTAGCGGGGGGCCCCACCGGGGAGCTGTTTTTT. This sequence encodes CASSQDALAGGPTGELFF.

The V and J genes are TRBV19 and TRBJ1-4; D may be TRBD1 (6 bases). The CDR3 sequence is 15 residues long. Germline assignment: CDR1 LNHDA and CDR2 SQIVND (reference sequence). The V end was cut by 5 bases, the J end by 8 bases, with 18 bases between. CDR3 loop: CASSGNGGRGEKLFF. The CDR3 DNA reads TGTGCCAGTAGTGGCAACGGGGGGCGTGGGGAAAAACTGTTTTTT.

Only one count was recorded for this clone. V is TRBV15 and J is TRBJ1-6; TRBD1 agrees at 7 bases. Trimming removed 5 bases from V and 7 bases from J; junction bases left unmatched: 14. The germline CDR1 and CDR2 sequences are LNHNV and YYDKDF (reference sequence). This CDR3 has 17 amino acids. The CDR3 sequence is CATSERQGLNVNSPLHF. CDR3 nucleotides: TGTGCCACCAGCGAAAGACAGGGATTAAATGTAAATTCACCCCTCCACTTT.

Only a few counts were recorded for this clone. V and J are TRBV7-6 and TRBJ1-5; 9 bases are shared with TRBD1. This CDR3 is built from 15 residues. Per germline, CDR1 SGHVS and CDR2 FNYEAQ. The V segment lost 1 base and the J segment 7 bases; nucleotides outside the gene matches: 5. The CDR3 nucleotides are TGTGCCAGCAGCTTAGGGGGACAGGGATCACAGCCCCAGCATTTT. Translating gives CASSLGGQGSQPQHF.

The rearrangement uses TRBV27 and TRBJ2-7; 7 nucleotides line up with TRBD1. V was pared by 8 bases and J by 3 bases, with 4 bases of the junction left unmatched. The length of the CDR3 is 12 residues. Germline CDR1 reads MNHEY; CDR2 reads SMNVEV (reference sequence). This CDR3 reads CASGDSYYEQYF. CDR3 coding DNA: TGTGCCAGCGGGGACAGTTACTACGAGCAGTACTTC.

This clone was seen a handful of times. The rearrangement uses TRBV10-3 and TRBJ1-5; D is unresolved. The CDR3 contains 14 residues. CDR1 and CDR2 from the germline V gene are ENHRY and SYGVKD. V was pared by 2 bases and J by 4 bases, with 9 bases between. CDR3 bases: TGTGCCATCAGTGAGGGACGGGAGAATCAGCCCCAGCATTTT. Its translation: CAISEGRENQPQHF.

The chain recombines TRBV7-9 with TRBJ1-5; 8 bases map to TRBD1. The V gene's germline CDR1 is SEHNR and CDR2 FQNEAQ (reference sequence). V lost 5 bases and J lost 4; bases outside the gene matches: 1. The CDR3 has 13 residues. The CDR3 DNA is TGTGCCAGCAGCCGGACAGGGAATCAGCCCCAGCATTTT. Its protein product is CASSRTGNQPQHF.